Here is one T cell receptor (beta chain) with its context. The time point here: pre-treatment baseline. Sampling occurred pretreatment (T0) and at week 3 (W3), after cycle one of checkpoint blockade. Germline trimming cut 6 bases from V and 6 bases from J; bases unmatched to any gene: 15. The CDR3 is made up of 16 amino acids. Germline-derived CDR1 and CDR2 are KGHSH and LQKENI. This entry is derived from a study of blood T cell dynamics during melanoma immunotherapy. For sorted CD8+ subsets, all extracted DNA was loaded. Only in-frame clones appear in the TCRdb table, and some are missing; sequencing was by immunoSEQ multiplex PCR. The sample lists around 13,000 clones; around 92% were seen once.

The rearrangement links TRBV18 to TRBJ2-3; TRBD1 agrees at 7 bases. Sample: effector memory CD8+ T cells from blood, taken from a patient treated with checkpoint blockade. The clonotype originates from a human donor with melanoma. CDR3 bases: TGTGCCAGCTCGACGGGGCCGGGACAGCCCGGCGATACGCAGTATTTT. Residues: CASSTGPGQPGDTQYF.